Following are 27 T cell receptor beta chains from one sample sequenced in a study of regulatory T cells in long-lasting Graves disease. Time point in this sample: newly diagnosed GD, antithyroid drugs for less than 3 months. PBMC RNA was the source of the TCR library. Arm-PCR of CDR3 regions and iRepertoire HTBI primers were used to build TCR beta libraries. MiXCR, run by TCRdb on the multiplex PCR reads, gives a single entry per CDR3 protein. Of fewer than 650,000 distinct CDR3 sequences in the sample, roughly 15% were seen once. The data also belong to a second study, concerning T cells in Graves' hyperthyroidism and ophthalmopathy.

The starting material was peripheral blood mononuclear cells (PBMCs), obtained at new diagnosis, from a patient treated with antithyroid drugs. The receptors were sampled from a young man with Graves disease.

At least ten counts were recorded for this clonotype. J is TRBJ2-3 and V is TRBV28; 9 bases are a match to TRBD1. V was pared by 10 bases and J by 2 bases, with 7 bases of the junction left unmatched. Germline V lookup: CDR1 MDHEN, CDR2 SYDVKM. This CDR3 has 14 amino acids. CDR3 sequence: CAIPGTGNTDTQYF. DNA of the CDR3: TGTGCCATCCCCGGGACAGGGAACACAGATACGCAGTATTTT.

This clonotype was counted a few times. V and J are TRBV2 and TRBJ2-7; unclear D gene. V was trimmed by 5 bases and J by 0 bases, leaving 8 bases between them. Germline V gives CDR1 SNHLY, CDR2 FYNNEI. CDR3 length equals 13 residues. The CDR3, as DNA: TGTGCCAGCAGTTATGGCTACTCCTACGAGCAGTACTTC. Its protein product is CASSYGYSYEQYF.

Ten or more counts support this clonotype. The chain couples TRBV28 to TRBJ2-7; 11 bases align to TRBD1. The CDR3 contains 13 residues. The ends lost 8 bases at V and 1 base at J; junction bases unmatched: 1. Looked up from germline, CDR1 is MDHEN and CDR2 is SYDVKM. CDR3 region: CASRDRGSYEQYF. The DNA of the CDR3 is TGTGCCAGCCGGGACAGGGGGTCCTACGAGCAGTACTTC.

This clonotype showed up just a few times. V is TRBV7-3 and J is TRBJ2-5, with 14 bases identical to TRBD2. Trimming removed 6 bases from V and 3 bases from J; junction bases left unmatched: 3. The CDR3 is 15 amino acids. The V gene's germline CDR1 is SGHTA and CDR2 FQGTGA. As DNA, the CDR3 is TGTGCCAGCAGGGGGACTAGCGGGAGCGAAGAGACCCAGTACTTC. Its protein product is CASRGTSGSEETQYF. The whole variable domain, remainder taken from reference TRBV7-3 and TRBJ2-5, is GAGVSQTPSNKVTEKGKYVELRCDPISGHTALYWYRQSLGQGPEFLIYFQGTGAADDSGLPNDRFFAVRPEGSVSTLKIQRTERGDSAVYLCASRGTSGSEETQYFGPGTRLLVL.

Ten or more counts support this clonotype. This chain joins TRBV11-1 and TRBJ2-5; tentatively, D is TRBD1 or TRBD2 (5 bases each). Germline V CDR1 and CDR2: SGHAT, FQDESV (reference sequence). The CDR3 runs to 15 residues. V lost 1 base and J lost 0, with 9 bases in between. The CDR3 reads CASSLGGAYQETQYF. The CDR3 nucleotides are TGTGCCAGCAGCTTAGGAGGGGCGTACCAAGAGACCCAGTACTTC.

Ten or more counts support this clonotype. J is TRBJ1-2 and V is TRBV5-1; D is unclear. Trimming pared 0 bases from V and 3 bases from J, leaving 9 bases between. The CDR3 length is 14 residues. CDR1 SGHRS and CDR2 YFSETQ come from the germline V gene. In DNA form, the CDR3 reads TGCGCCAGCAGCTTGGACCCGTTTGACTATGGCTACACCTTC. As protein: CASSLDPFDYGYTF.

The gene calls are TRBV29-1 and TRBJ2-2, with D unclear. The CDR3 has 13 amino acids. V was shortened by 8 bases and J by 6 bases, with 16 bases between the two germline ends. Germline V gene sequence: CDR1 SQVTM, CDR2 ANQGSEA. CDR3 bases: TGCAGCCTACGGCAGACGATGTCCGGGGAGCTGTTTTTT. It codes for CSLRQTMSGELFF.

The J gene is TRBJ2-7, the V gene TRBV27; perhaps TRBD2 as D (6 bases). V shed 1 base and J shed 0 bases, with 10 bases lying between them. The CDR3 is made up of 15 amino acids. From germline, CDR1 is MNHEY and CDR2 SMNVEV (reference sequence). CDR3 bases: TGTGCCAGCAGTTTATTCGCGGGGAGCTCCTACGAGCAGTACTTC. Translating gives CASSLFAGSSYEQYF.

The chain couples TRBV12-3 or TRBV12-4 to TRBJ1-4; weak D call: TRBD1 (5 bases). This CDR3 comprises 11 residues. V lost 8 bases and J lost 8, with 9 bases in between. Written as DNA, the CDR3 is TGTGCCAGCCAATGGGGGGAAAAACTGTTTTTT. It yields the protein CASQWGEKLFF.

This clonotype was recorded many times. The chain is built from TRBV12-3 or TRBV12-4 and TRBJ2-7; 10 nucleotides line up with TRBD2. The CDR3 runs 14 residues. J gave up 3 bases and V 5 bases, and 4 bases lay outside the gene matches. CDR3 residues: CASSPSGSVYEQYF. CDR3 nucleotides: TGTGCCAGCAGTCCTAGCGGGAGCGTCTACGAGCAGTACTTC.

A single count supports this clonotype. Possible read error: a much larger clone is one base away. The V call is TRBV3-1, the J call TRBJ1-5; unclear D gene. This CDR3 has 14 amino acids. In germline, CDR1 is LGHDT, CDR2 YNNKEL (reference sequence). The chain's CDR3 is CVSSQDSGYQPQHF. In DNA form, the CDR3 reads TGTGTCAGCAGCCAAGATTCGGGGTATCAGCCCCAGCATTTT. Filled out from reference TRBV3-1 and TRBJ1-5, the complete variable domain reads DTAVSQTPKYLVTQMGNDKSIKCEQNLGHDTMYWYKQDSKKFLKIMFSYNNKELIINETVPNRFSPKSPDKAHLNLHINSLELGDSAVYFCVSSQDSGYQPQHFGDGTRLSIL.

This clonotype has just a few counts. The genes are TRBV5-1 and TRBJ2-7, with D possibly called TRBD1 or TRBD2 (6 bases each). Trimming removed 2 bases at V and 3 bases at J, with 21 bases between. The CDR3 runs 17 residues. Germline CDR1 is SGHRS and CDR2 is YFSETQ. The CDR3 is CASSLSRRPGAFYEQYF. The CDR3 coding sequence is TGCGCCAGCAGCTTATCAAGACGGCCGGGGGCCTTCTACGAGCAGTACTTC. Based on the CDR3 plus reference TRBV5-1 and TRBJ2-7, the full variable domain is KAGVTQTPRYLIKTRGQQVTLSCSPISGHRSVSWYQQTPGQGLQFLFEYFSETQRNKGNFPGRFSGRQFSNSRSEMNVSTLELGDSALYLCASSLSRRPGAFYEQYFGPGTRLTVT.

This clonotype was detected only a few times. The junction departs from the called germline gene at one end, perhaps through a read error. CDR3 bases: TGTGCCAGCAGCCCTCAATCGGGGACCCCGGAAGGCTCCGACTTC. It encodes CASSPQSGTPEGSDF. The V and J genes are TRBV28 and TRBJ2-5; D is possibly TRBD1 or TRBD2 (5 bases each). The CDR3 is 15 amino acids. Germline CDR1 MDHEN, CDR2 SYDVKM.

This clonotype was observed many times. This rearrangement joins TRBV27 to TRBJ1-5, with 8 bases identical to TRBD1. In germline, CDR1 is MNHEY, CDR2 SMNVEV (reference sequence). The CDR3 is made up of 17 amino acids. The V gene end was trimmed by 3 bases and the J gene end by 1 base; junction bases not matched to a gene: 8. CDR3 DNA sequence: TGTGCCAGCAGTTTTAAGTGGGCAGGGGGCAGCAATCAGCCCCAGCATTTT. Its protein product is CASSFKWAGGSNQPQHF.

This clonotype was recorded at least ten times. This sequence joins TRBV28 and TRBJ2-7; 8 bases are a match to TRBD1. With V trimmed by 2 bases and J by 4 bases, 13 bases remained unmatched. Germline-derived CDR1 and CDR2 are MDHEN and SYDVKM. The CDR3 runs to 17 residues. In DNA, the CDR3 is TGTGCCAGCAGTTTACAACGAAACAGGGGGATTGGATACGAGCAGTACTTC. Amino acids: CASSLQRNRGIGYEQYF.

This clonotype has just a few counts. V usage is TRBV18 and J usage is TRBJ2-5; D gene ambiguous. Germline CDR1 is KGHSH and CDR2 is LQKENI. V lost 5 bases and J lost 1, with 8 bases in between. CDR3 length: 13 amino acids. This CDR3 is CASSAVPQETQYF. The CDR3 nucleotides are TGTGCCAGCTCAGCCGTTCCCCAAGAGACCCAGTACTTC.

This clonotype has a count of ten or more. V gene TRBV28 combines with J gene TRBJ2-3; D is possibly TRBD2 (6 bases). There are 11 residues in the CDR3. Trimming cost V 5 bases and J 10 bases, with 10 bases left between them. Germline lookup yields CDR1 MDHEN and CDR2 SYDVKM. CDR3 bases: TGTGCCAGCAGTGCGCGGGGACCGCAGTATTTT. Translated: CASSARGPQYF. The variable domain in full, with the rest retrieved from reference TRBV28 and TRBJ2-3, is DVKVTQSSRYLVKRTGEKVFLECVQDMDHENMFWYRQDPGLGLRLIYFSYDVKMKEKGDIPEGYSVSREKKERFSLILESASTNQTSMYLCASSARGPQYFGPGTRLTVL.

This clonotype was seen repeatedly, ten times or more. The rearrangement uses TRBV20-1 and TRBJ2-7; no clear D gene. V was cut by 6 bases and J by 7 bases, with 10 bases left in between. CDR1 and CDR2 (germline): DFQATT, SNEGSKA (reference sequence). This CDR3 is 10 amino acids long. DNA of the CDR3: TGCAGTGCCCGAGCTAGAGAGCAGTACTTC. It translates to CSARAREQYF.

This clonotype was observed at least ten times. This chain connects TRBV2 to TRBJ2-1, with D perhaps TRBD2 (5 bases). This CDR3 has 14 residues. Germline CDR1 SNHLY, CDR2 FYNNEI. The V gene lost 8 bases and the J gene lost 6 bases, with 17 bases spanning the gap. This CDR3 is CASSDEGASNEQFF. CDR3 DNA sequence: TGTGCCAGCTCGGACGAGGGAGCGTCCAATGAGCAGTTCTTC.

This clonotype was seen only a few times. The CDR3 is CASSQDGGGQGPDTQYF. Written as DNA, the CDR3 is TGCGCCAGCAGCCAAGATGGGGGGGGACAGGGACCAGATACGCAGTATTTT. The chain links TRBV4-1 to TRBJ2-3; 9 bases fit TRBD1. V trimming: 0 bases; J trimming: 4 bases; junction bases outside the gene matches: 8. CDR3 length: 17 amino acids. Germline-derived CDR1 and CDR2 are MGHRA and YSYEKL.

In regard to this clonotype: The conserved phenylalanine or tryptophan normally closing the CDR3 is absent here, so this likely arose from a read error. This chain links TRBV13 with TRBJ2-5; D unclear. The germline V and J ends were trimmed by 1 base and 3 bases, with 6 bases remaining between them. The CDR3 sequence is 13 residues long. Germline loops: CDR1 PRHDT, CDR2 FYEKMQ (reference sequence). This CDR3 reads CASSLAEEETQYL. The CDR3 DNA follows: TGTGCCAGCAGCTTAGCAGAGGAAGAGACCCAGTACCTC.

This clonotype has just a few counts. V usage is TRBV25-1 and J usage is TRBJ1-2, with a weak D call TRBD1 (5 bases). CDR1 is MGHDK, CDR2 SYGVNS, per germline. The CDR3 covers 13 residues. The V end was cut by 8 bases, the J end by 4 bases, with 14 bases between. The CDR3 loop reads CASREGFGYGYTF. The CDR3 nucleotides are TGTGCCAGCCGCGAGGGGTTCGGCTATGGCTACACCTTC.

This clonotype showed up many times. V is TRBV7-8 and J is TRBJ1-1; no reliable D call. The V and J ends lost 5 bases and 1 base respectively, with 8 bases between them. The germline V gene has CDR1 SGHVS and CDR2 FQNEAQ. The CDR3 covers 13 residues. The CDR3 is CASSRSQNTEAFF. CDR3 bases: TGTGCCAGCAGCCGTTCACAGAACACTGAAGCTTTCTTT.

The V and J genes are TRBV2 and TRBJ1-5; D uncertain. This CDR3 is built from 14 residues. CDR1 is SNHLY and CDR2 is FYNNEI in the germline V gene. Trimming took off 2 bases at V and 0 bases at J, with 5 bases between the two ends. Here the CDR3 reads CASSEWSSNQPQHF. The CDR3 DNA reads TGTGCCAGCAGTGAATGGAGTAGCAATCAGCCCCAGCATTTT.

This clonotype has ten or more counts. V usage is TRBV12-3 or TRBV12-4 and J usage is TRBJ2-1; 9 nucleotides agree with TRBD2. V lost 3 bases and J lost 0; bases outside the gene matches: 3. This CDR3 region has 16 residues. The CDR3 DNA follows: TGTGCCAGCAGTTTTGGGACTAGCAGCTCCTACAATGAGCAGTTCTTC. Translation: CASSFGTSSSYNEQFF.

This clonotype turned up a few times. The chain has TRBV10-2 and TRBJ2-1; D call uncertain. The CDR3 runs 11 residues. Germline V CDR1 and CDR2: WSHSY, SAAADI. V was clipped by 2 bases and J by 11 bases, with 7 bases between them. The CDR3 is CASSEQAQQFF. In DNA form, the CDR3 reads TGCGCCAGCAGTGAGCAAGCGCAGCAGTTCTTC.

This chain uses TRBV24-1 with TRBJ2-5, with 8 bases identical to TRBD1. The germline CDR1 and CDR2 sequences are KGHDR and SFDVKD. The length of the CDR3 is 16 residues. The V and J ends lost 7 bases and 4 bases, in that order; junction bases with no gene match: 13. The CDR3 sequence: CATSRQGSSVSETQYF. CDR3 sequence (DNA): TGTGCCACCAGCAGACAGGGGTCGTCCGTTTCAGAGACCCAGTACTTC.